One and the same sample provided the 24 T cell receptor beta chains below, sequenced in a study of T cell therapy after organ transplantation. Data came from immunoSEQ multiplex PCR; TCRdb stores just in-frame clones and leaves some out. This sample has around 19,000 clones, with 65% to 85% found just once. Their antigens remain unidentified. Time point defined: 20-29 weeks after completion of therapy. Here the sequenced sample was CD8+ T cells from blood, taken after autologous CMV-specific T cell therapy. The receptors derive from a human patient who had received a solid organ transplant and had CMV disease. Some of the T cells might come from the graft donor.

CDR3 coding DNA: TGTGCCAGCAGTTTCGGCCAGCCCCAGCATTTT. Translation: CASSFGQPQHF. The V call is TRBV28, the J call TRBJ1-5; D unresolved. The CDR3 totals 11 residues. V was pared by 3 bases and J by 7 bases, with 4 bases between. Germline V gene data show CDR1 as MDHEN and CDR2 as SYDVKM.

This chain joins TRBV13 and TRBJ1-3, with D unresolved. In germline, CDR1 is PRHDT, CDR2 FYEKMQ (reference sequence). The CDR3 is made up of 15 amino acids. Trimming pared 5 bases from V and 8 bases from J, leaving 19 bases between. The CDR3 loop is CASSMGSRVEDTIYF. As DNA, the CDR3 is TGTGCCAGCAGCATGGGGAGTAGGGTCGAGGACACCATATATTTT.

This chain links TRBV27 with TRBJ2-5; D is undetermined. This CDR3 spans 13 amino acids. Trimming stripped 2 bases from V and 3 bases from J, with 7 bases between. Germline CDR1 MNHEY, CDR2 SMNVEV (reference sequence). The CDR3 loop reads CASSLLGKETQYF. CDR3 nucleotides: TGTGCCAGCAGTTTACTGGGGAAAGAGACCCAGTACTTC.

The chain is built from TRBV4-1 and TRBJ2-7; 7 bases map to TRBD1. The V and J ends lost 1 base and 3 bases, in that order; junction bases with no gene match: 6. Germline V gene lookup returns CDR1 MGHRA and CDR2 YSYEKL. This CDR3 region has 15 residues. As DNA, the CDR3 is TGCGCCAGCAGCCAAGCCCGGGACAGTGACTACGAGCAGTACTTC. Residues: CASSQARDSDYEQYF.

This chain connects TRBV21-1 to TRBJ1-1; the table names TRBD1, a call not compared with the DNA. TRBV21-1 corresponds to a pseudogene. The CDR3 extends over 13 amino acids. CDR3 residues: CASSKDRGTEAFF. Here the CDR3 DNA reads TGTGCCAGCAGCAAAGACAGGGGCACTGAAGCTTTCTTT.

This chain connects TRBV10-3 to TRBJ1-5; D call uncertain. Deletions cut 0 bases from V and 4 bases from J, with 10 bases between. Germline V gene sequence: CDR1 ENHRY, CDR2 SYGVKD. CDR3 size: 15 residues. The CDR3 nucleotides are TGTGCCATCAGTGAGTCGATGGGAGAGAATCAGCCCCAGCATTTT. Translation: CAISESMGENQPQHF.

V is TRBV28 and J is TRBJ2-7; tentative D call: TRBD2 (5 bases). The CDR3 sequence is 15 residues long. Germline CDR1 MDHEN, CDR2 SYDVKM. V shed 8 bases and J shed 3 bases, with 20 bases lying between them. CDR3 bases: TGTGCCAGCGAGAGGGTGGAAGGAGTCGACTACGAGCAGTACTTC. It codes for CASERVEGVDYEQYF.

This rearrangement joins TRBV7-3 to TRBJ2-5, with 9 bases aligning to TRBD2. CDR1 is SGHTA and CDR2 is FQGTGA in the germline V gene. V trimming: 2 bases; J trimming: 2 bases; junction bases outside the gene matches: 6. The CDR3 is 16 amino acids. This chain's CDR3 is CASSLGLAGPQETQYF. CDR3 bases: TGTGCCAGCAGCTTAGGGCTAGCGGGGCCACAAGAGACCCAGTACTTC.

This chain joins TRBV4-3 and TRBJ1-2, with a possible D match to TRBD1 (6 bases). This CDR3 spans 14 amino acids. The germline V gene encodes CDR1 LGHNA and CDR2 YSLEER. V lost 1 base, J lost 4 bases, and 10 bases lay in between. The CDR3 protein is CASSQGGGGYGYTF. The CDR3 bases are TGCGCCAGCAGCCAAGGAGGGGGGGGCTATGGCTACACCTTC.

The chain combines TRBV4-3 with TRBJ1-2; no clear D. V lost 0 bases and J lost 4, with 9 bases in between. Looked up from germline, CDR1 is LGHNA and CDR2 is YSLEER. The CDR3 is 14 residues long. In DNA, the CDR3 is TGCGCCAGCAGCCAAGAGGGAGGGAGCTATGGCTACACCTTC. Translating gives CASSQEGGSYGYTF.

The chain carries TRBV6-6 and TRBJ2-7; D call uncertain. With 4 bases removed from V and 4 bases from J, the gap between germline ends came to 17 bases. The CDR3 spans 15 residues. Per germline, CDR1 MNHNY and CDR2 SVGAGI (reference sequence). CDR3 sequence reads: CASSFGPTEEYEQYF. The CDR3, as DNA: TGTGCCAGCAGTTTCGGCCCCACAGAGGAGTACGAGCAGTACTTC.

The J gene is TRBJ2-5, the V gene TRBV21-1. TRBV21-1 is a recognized pseudogene. The CDR3 is made up of 14 amino acids. As DNA, the CDR3 is TGTGCCAGCAGCCCGTGGACCCTAGAAGAGACCCAGTACTTC. Amino acid sequence: CASSPWTLEETQYF.

The chain couples TRBV7-9 to TRBJ2-5, with no clear D. There are 16 residues in the CDR3. The germline V gene has CDR1 SEHNR and CDR2 FQNEAQ (reference sequence). Trimming removed 5 bases at V and 4 bases at J, with 20 bases between. The CDR3 loop is CASSLGNAGPRETQYF. CDR3 sequence (DNA): TGTGCCAGCAGCCTTGGTAACGCAGGCCCTAGAGAGACCCAGTACTTC. Together with reference TRBV7-9 and TRBJ2-5, the CDR3 gives the full variable domain: DTGVSQNPRHKITKRGQNVTFRCDPISEHNRLYWYRQTLGQGPEFLTYFQNEAQLEKSRLLSDRFSAERPKGSFSTLEIQRTEQGDSAMYLCASSLGNAGPRETQYFGPGTRLLVL.

J is TRBJ1-5 and V is TRBV19, with TRBD1 matching over 10 bases. Trimming took 5 bases from V and 6 from J; bases not matched to a gene: 1. The CDR3 runs 13 residues. The germline V gene encodes CDR1 LNHDA and CDR2 SQIVND (reference sequence). Here the CDR3 DNA reads TGTGCCAGTAGTTGGACAGGGGGTCAGCCCCAGCATTTT. It is translated as CASSWTGGQPQHF.

This clone is deemed medium-sized (0.01 to 0.1%). CDR3 amino acids: CASSSDGTSDGETQYF. The CDR3 DNA reads TGTGCCAGCAGCTCAGACGGGACTAGCGATGGTGAGACCCAGTACTTC. The V call is TRBV5-6, the J call TRBJ2-5, with 10 nucleotides matching TRBD2. Looked up from germline, CDR1 is SGHDT and CDR2 is YYEEEE. This CDR3 has 16 residues. Trimming cost V 3 bases and J 5 bases; bases outside gene matches: 10.

This chain connects TRBV5-1 to TRBJ1-2, with 9 bases lining up with TRBD1. The ends lost 2 bases at V and 1 base at J; junction bases unmatched: 6. The CDR3 runs 16 residues. From germline, CDR1 is SGHRS and CDR2 YFSETQ. The CDR3 DNA reads TGCGCCAGCAGCTTTGAACAGGGGGCTCGTAACTATGGCTACACCTTC. Protein: CASSFEQGARNYGYTF.

The rearrangement joins TRBV20-1 to TRBJ2-7; 9 bases fit TRBD2. Trimming removed 5 bases from V and 9 bases from J; junction bases left unmatched: 5. CDR1 DFQATT and CDR2 SNEGSKA come from the germline V gene (reference sequence). The length of the CDR3 is 11 residues. Written as DNA, the CDR3 is TGCAGTGCTGGTCCACTAGCGGGGCAGTACTTC. It translates to CSAGPLAGQYF.

J is TRBJ1-5 and V is TRBV28; 7 bases match TRBD1. Germline loops: CDR1 MDHEN, CDR2 SYDVKM. The CDR3 has 14 amino acids. V lost 5 bases, J lost 3 bases, and 4 bases stayed unmatched. Here the CDR3 reads CASSPTGFNQPQHF. CDR3 nucleotides: TGTGCCAGCAGTCCGACAGGGTTCAATCAGCCCCAGCATTTT. Full variable domain (remainder filled in from reference TRBV28 and TRBJ1-5): DVKVTQSSRYLVKRTGEKVFLECVQDMDHENMFWYRQDPGLGLRLIYFSYDVKMKEKGDIPEGYSVSREKKERFSLILESASTNQTSMYLCASSPTGFNQPQHFGDGTRLSIL.

J is TRBJ1-1 and V is TRBV4-1; D is ambiguous. The CDR3 is made up of 13 amino acids. Trimming left V 1 base short and J 1 base short, with 4 bases between. Germline loops: CDR1 MGHRA, CDR2 YSYEKL. As DNA, the CDR3 is TGCGCCAGCAGCCAAGGCCAGAACACTGAAGCTTTCTTT. As protein: CASSQGQNTEAFF.

Notes on this clone: At the DNA level, this CDR3 is encoded by other sequences in the same sample as well. CDR3 in DNA: TGTGCCAGCAGTGACCGGGGTCCTAACTATGGCTACACCTTC. Residues: CASSDRGPNYGYTF. The chain carries TRBV28 and TRBJ1-2; D gene unclear. The CDR3 is made up of 14 amino acids. Trimming removed 5 bases at V and 0 bases at J, with 10 bases between. Germline loops: CDR1 MDHEN, CDR2 SYDVKM.

J is TRBJ2-3 and V is TRBV28, with D uncertain. CDR3 length: 17 residues. CDR1 and CDR2 from the germline V gene are MDHEN and SYDVKM. Trimming cost V 6 bases and J 0 bases, with 19 bases left between them. CDR3 sequence: CASSFYTPLKSTDTQYF. Here the CDR3 DNA reads TGTGCCAGCAGCTTTTATACCCCACTAAAAAGCACAGATACGCAGTATTTT. Using reference TRBV28 and TRBJ2-3 for the parts outside the CDR3, the full variable domain is DVKVTQSSRYLVKRTGEKVFLECVQDMDHENMFWYRQDPGLGLRLIYFSYDVKMKEKGDIPEGYSVSREKKERFSLILESASTNQTSMYLCASSFYTPLKSTDTQYFGPGTRLTVL.

The genes are TRBV6-5 and TRBJ1-5, with D perhaps TRBD1 (6 bases). V lost 6 bases to trimming and J lost 4 bases, with 10 bases between them. Germline lookup yields CDR1 MNHEY and CDR2 SVGAGI. The CDR3 length is 13 residues. The CDR3 DNA sequence: TGTGCCAGCAGCCGGACAGAGAATCAGCCCCAGCATTTT. Its protein is CASSRTENQPQHF.

A word on this clone: Additional DNA sequences in this sample encode the identical CDR3. V gene TRBV6-5 combines with J gene TRBJ2-7, with D unresolved. V was clipped by 2 bases and J by 3 bases, with 11 bases between them. Germline assignment: CDR1 MNHEY and CDR2 SVGAGI. The CDR3 sequence is 14 residues long. CDR3 sequence reads: CASSYGASSYEQYF. CDR3 in DNA: TGTGCCAGCAGTTACGGAGCGTCCAGCTACGAGCAGTACTTC.

The chain links TRBV5-1 to TRBJ1-1; TRBD1 is a possible D gene (5 bases). Trimming shortened V by 1 base and J by 3 bases, and 19 bases separated the two germline ends. The CDR3 sequence is 17 residues long. Germline V lookup: CDR1 SGHRS, CDR2 YFSETQ. This CDR3 is CASSLRRDSLGDTEAFF. The CDR3 nucleotides read TGCGCCAGCAGCTTGCGACGGGACTCCCTAGGGGACACTGAAGCTTTCTTT.